The rows below give T cell receptor beta chains drawn from one sample of a study of shared clonotypes between healthy human individuals. Using immunoSEQ multiplex PCR, the repertoire was profiled, and TCRdb retains in-frame clones only, with some absent. The sample holds around 2,000,000 clones; roughly 91% are singletons and the top ten take over 1.5%. The sequenced material came from naive CD8+ T cells from PBMCs. These TCRs come from a man aged 18 to 30 in good health. Some clones in this sample may be carry-over from other donors' samples. Both conserved end residues are part of each CDR3. D genes are given only for firm matches. Rows give clone size only sometimes, using once, few, many, or a class for an expanded clone.

clone size: .; V gene: TRBV7-8; J gene: TRBJ2-3; D gene: .; CDR3 DNA: TGTGCCAGCAGCTCCCGGTGGGATACGCAGTATTTT; CDR3 protein: CASSSRWDTQYF
clone size: .; V gene: TRBV29-1; J gene: TRBJ2-1; D gene: TRBD2; CDR3 DNA: TGCAGCGTTGAAGAGACTAGCGGGAGGGTGGTCAATGAGCAGTTCTTC; CDR3 protein: CSVEETSGRVVNEQFF
clone size: .; V gene: TRBV6-9; J gene: TRBJ2-7; D gene: .; CDR3 DNA: TGTGCCAGCAGCCGGGACTTCAACGAGCAGTACTTC; CDR3 protein: CASSRDFNEQYF
clone size: .; V gene: TRBV27; J gene: TRBJ2-7; D gene: .; CDR3 DNA: TGTGCCAGCAGTTTAGGTGCTAGCGAAACCTACGAGCAGTACTTC; CDR3 protein: CASSLGASETYEQYF
clone size: .; V gene: TRBV9; J gene: TRBJ2-2; D gene: .; CDR3 DNA: TGTGCCAGCAGCGTAGTACAGAGCACCGGGGAGCTGTTTTTT; CDR3 protein: CASSVVQSTGELFF
clone size: .; V gene: TRBV29-1; J gene: TRBJ2-3; D gene: .; CDR3 DNA: TGCAGCGTTGCGGGGGACGGGTCCACAGATACGCAGTATTTT; CDR3 protein: CSVAGDGSTDTQYF
clone size: .; V gene: TRBV4-3; J gene: TRBJ2-3; D gene: .; CDR3 DNA: TGCGCCAGCAGCCAAGTAGCTCGCGAGCAGTATTTT; CDR3 protein: CASSQVAREQYF
clone size: .; V gene: TRBV7-9; J gene: TRBJ2-1; D gene: .; CDR3 DNA: TGTGCCGGGAGGGGGGACTCGTCCTACAATGAGCAGTTCTTC; CDR3 protein: CAGRGDSSYNEQFF
clone size: .; V gene: TRBV27; J gene: TRBJ1-1; D gene: .; CDR3 DNA: TGTGCCAGCAGTTTTGCGGCTAGCACTGAAGCTTTCTTT; CDR3 protein: CASSFAASTEAFF
clone size: .; V gene: TRBV15; J gene: TRBJ1-1; D gene: .; CDR3 DNA: TGTGCCACCAGCCCCCTAGGGGGTGGCACTGAAGCTTTCTTT; CDR3 protein: CATSPLGGGTEAFF
clone size: .; V gene: TRBV28; J gene: TRBJ2-7; D gene: TRBD2; CDR3 DNA: TGTGCCAGCAGTTTAACTAGCGGGAAAGGGAGATTTTACGAGCAGTACTTC; CDR3 protein: CASSLTSGKGRFYEQYF
clone size: .; V gene: TRBV7-9; J gene: TRBJ2-1; D gene: .; CDR3 DNA: TGTGCCAGCAGCTCCACGCGGGTAGCGAACAATGAGCAGTTCTTC; CDR3 protein: CASSSTRVANNEQFF
clone size: .; V gene: TRBV2; J gene: TRBJ2-1; D gene: .; CDR3 DNA: TGTGCCAGCAGTGGGTGGGACTACAATGAGCAGTTCTTC; CDR3 protein: CASSGWDYNEQFF
clone size: .; V gene: TRBV5-1; J gene: TRBJ1-1; D gene: .; CDR3 DNA: TGCGCCAGCAGCCGTGGGGGGGCTGAAGCTTTCTTT; CDR3 protein: CASSRGGAEAFF
clone size: .; V gene: TRBV28; J gene: TRBJ2-1; D gene: TRBD1; CDR3 DNA: TGTGCCAGCATCCTGACAGGGAGCTCCTACAATGAGCAGTTCTTC; CDR3 protein: CASILTGSSYNEQFF
clone size: .; V gene: TRBV5-1; J gene: TRBJ2-7; D gene: TRBD2; CDR3 DNA: TGCGCCAGCAGCTTCGGGACTAGCGGGAGTGTCTACGAGCAGTACTTC; CDR3 protein: CASSFGTSGSVYEQYF
clone size: .; V gene: TRBV11-2; J gene: TRBJ2-1; D gene: TRBD1; CDR3 DNA: TGTGCCAGCAGCCCTCGGACAGGGGATGATGAGCAGTTCTTC; CDR3 protein: CASSPRTGDDEQFF
clone size: .; V gene: TRBV19; J gene: TRBJ2-7; D gene: .; CDR3 DNA: TGTGCCAGTAGTATAGTCCAGCGGCCCTACTACGAGCAGTACTTC; CDR3 protein: CASSIVQRPYYEQYF
clone size: .; V gene: TRBV4-2; J gene: TRBJ2-7; D gene: .; CDR3 DNA: TGTGCCAGCAGCCAAGATGCAGGGACCGGGACTTTCTACGAGCAGTACTTC; CDR3 protein: CASSQDAGTGTFYEQYF
clone size: once; V gene: TRBV28; J gene: TRBJ1-1; D gene: .; CDR3 DNA: TGTGCCAGCAGTTTTCCGGGGGCCGGGATCACTGAAGCTTTCTTT; CDR3 protein: CASSFPGAGITEAFF
clone size: once; V gene: TRBV11-2; J gene: TRBJ2-5; D gene: .; CDR3 DNA: TGTGCCAGCAGCTTATCGGGCAGCAAAGAGACCCAGTACTTC; CDR3 protein: CASSLSGSKETQYF
clone size: once; V gene: TRBV19; J gene: TRBJ2-2; D gene: .; CDR3 DNA: TGTGCCAGTAGTACAAACAGGCCCCGCGGCACCGGGGAGCTGTTTTTT; CDR3 protein: CASSTNRPRGTGELFF
clone size: .; V gene: TRBV28; J gene: TRBJ2-2; D gene: TRBD2; CDR3 DNA: TGTGCCAGCAGCCACGGTTGGAGCGGGAGTATCGCCGGGGAGCTGTTTTTT; CDR3 protein: CASSHGWSGSIAGELFF
clone size: few; V gene: TRBV5-4; J gene: TRBJ2-7; D gene: TRBD2; CDR3 DNA: TGTGCCAGCAGCTGGGGACTAGCGGGACCCTACGAGCAGTACTTC; CDR3 protein: CASSWGLAGPYEQYF
clone size: .; V gene: TRBV19; J gene: TRBJ2-7; D gene: .; CDR3 DNA: TGTGCCAGTAGTGTCACAAGGAGCAAGGCCTACGAGCAGTACTTC; CDR3 protein: CASSVTRSKAYEQYF
clone size: .; V gene: TRBV9; J gene: TRBJ2-7; D gene: .; CDR3 DNA: TGTGCCAGCAGCGTAGCGGACAGACCCTACGAGCAGTACTTC; CDR3 protein: CASSVADRPYEQYF
clone size: .; V gene: TRBV4-3; J gene: TRBJ2-1; D gene: TRBD2; CDR3 DNA: TGCGCCAGCAGCCAAGGGACTAGCGGGGGAAATCAGTTCTTC; CDR3 protein: CASSQGTSGGNQFF
clone size: .; V gene: TRBV4-1; J gene: TRBJ2-7; D gene: TRBD1; CDR3 DNA: TGCGCCAGCAGCCAGAGAACAGGGGGGATAAACGAGCAGTACTTC; CDR3 protein: CASSQRTGGINEQYF
clone size: .; V gene: TRBV15; J gene: TRBJ2-7; D gene: TRBD1; CDR3 DNA: TGTGCCACCAGCAGACCCGGGACAGATACCTACGAGCAGTACTTC; CDR3 protein: CATSRPGTDTYEQYF
clone size: .; V gene: TRBV29-1; J gene: TRBJ2-7; D gene: TRBD1; CDR3 DNA: TGCAGCGTTGAAGAGCCGACAGGGGCCACGGGTGAGCAGTACTTC; CDR3 protein: CSVEEPTGATGEQYF
clone size: once; V gene: TRBV4-1; J gene: TRBJ2-1; D gene: .; CDR3 DNA: TGCGCCAGCAGCCAAGTACGGGGAGCCGGGAATGAGCAGTTCTTC; CDR3 protein: CASSQVRGAGNEQFF
clone size: .; V gene: TRBV2; J gene: TRBJ2-1; D gene: .; CDR3 DNA: TGTGCCAGCAGCGCTGAATACAATGAGCAGTTCTTC; CDR3 protein: CASSAEYNEQFF
clone size: once; V gene: TRBV28; J gene: TRBJ2-5; D gene: .; CDR3 DNA: TGTGCCAGCAGTTTGTACAGGGCAGAGACCCAGTACTTC; CDR3 protein: CASSLYRAETQYF
clone size: .; V gene: TRBV27; J gene: TRBJ1-1; D gene: TRBD1; CDR3 DNA: TGTGCCAGCAGCGAGACAGGGCGCTTGGGTGAAGCTTTCTTT; CDR3 protein: CASSETGRLGEAFF
clone size: .; V gene: TRBV5-1; J gene: TRBJ2-7; D gene: .; CDR3 DNA: TGCGCCAGCAGCTTGGGGGGTTTTGACGAGCAGTACTTC; CDR3 protein: CASSLGGFDEQYF
clone size: .; V gene: TRBV7-9; J gene: TRBJ2-5; D gene: .; CDR3 DNA: TGTGCCAGCAGGAGAGGGTCCCAAGAGACCCAGTACTTC; CDR3 protein: CASRRGSQETQYF
clone size: .; V gene: TRBV27; J gene: TRBJ2-3; D gene: TRBD2; CDR3 DNA: TGTGCCAGCAGTGCCTTACCCCTCGCGGGAGTCTCAGATACGCAGTATTTT; CDR3 protein: CASSALPLAGVSDTQYF
clone size: .; V gene: TRBV2; J gene: TRBJ1-1; D gene: .; CDR3 DNA: TGTGCCAGCAGGGGGATTTTCATGAACACTGAAGCTTTCTTT; CDR3 protein: CASRGIFMNTEAFF
clone size: .; V gene: TRBV7-2; J gene: TRBJ2-7; D gene: TRBD2; CDR3 DNA: TGTGCCAGCAGCTTAGCGCACGCTAGCGGGTACTACGAGCAGTACTTC; CDR3 protein: CASSLAHASGYYEQYF
clone size: .; V gene: TRBV5-1; J gene: TRBJ2-7; D gene: TRBD1; CDR3 DNA: TGCGCCAGCAGCGGGTCCCGGGACAGCACCTACGAGCAGTACTTC; CDR3 protein: CASSGSRDSTYEQYF